This is a list of T cell receptor beta chains from one sample in a study of blood T cell repertoires in COVID-19. TCRdb's table, derived via immunoSEQ multiplex PCR, lists solely in-frame clones and lacks some. Among 100,000 to 140,000 clones listed, 84% were seen once. The sample was peripheral blood. The receptor set was obtained from a human donor in a cohort sampled during active COVID-19. CDR3s include the opening cysteine and the closing phenylalanine or tryptophan. The D gene is left open where the match is weak. Size tells how often a clone was seen (once, few, many) or the class of an expanded clone, and some rows leave it out.

v_gene	abundance	len	j_gene	d_gene	CDR3nt	CDR3aa
TRBV25-1	NA	15	TRBJ1-2	NA	TGTGCCAGCAGTTATGGGAGAACAGGGCACTATGGCTACACCTTC	CASSYGRTGHYGYTF
TRBV9	NA	14	TRBJ2-1	NA	TGTGCCAGCAGCGAGGAACCTAGGGGCGGTGAGCAGTTCTTC	CASSEEPRGGEQFF
TRBV11-2	NA	16	TRBJ2-5	TRBD2	TGTGCCAGCAGCTCCGGACTAGCGGGAGGGCGAGAGACCCAGTACTTC	CASSSGLAGGRETQYF
TRBV5-5	NA	14	TRBJ1-6	NA	TGTGCCAGCAGCTTGGTGGGAGTTAATTCACCCCTCCACTTT	CASSLVGVNSPLHF
TRBV5-1	NA	15	TRBJ1-5	NA	TGCGCCAGCAGCACGGACAGTTTTAGCAATCAGCCCCAGCATTTT	CASSTDSFSNQPQHF
TRBV13	NA	17	TRBJ1-1	TRBD1	TGTGCCAGCAGCTTATGGGCCGGGACAGGGCTCGGTGCTGAAGCTTTCTTT	CASSLWAGTGLGAEAFF
TRBV19	NA	16	TRBJ2-3	NA	TGTGCCAGTAGTATAGTAGGCCTAGCCCGAACAGATACGCAGTATTTT	CASSIVGLARTDTQYF
TRBV4-2	once	16	TRBJ2-1	TRBD2	TGTGCCAGCAGCCAAGAGGGACTAGCGGATTACAATGAGCAGTTCTTC	CASSQEGLADYNEQFF
TRBV3-1/TRBV3-2	NA	16	TRBJ2-1	TRBD2	TGTGCCAGCAGCCACTCTAGCGGGAGAGAGAACAATGAGCAGTTCTTC	CASSHSSGRENNEQFF
TRBV19	NA	14	TRBJ1-4	TRBD1	TGTGCCAGCGAAACGGGACAGTATAATGAAAAACTGTTTTTT	CASETGQYNEKLFF
TRBV5-4	NA	15	TRBJ2-5	TRBD2	TGTGCCAGCAGCCCAGGACTAGCGGGACAAGAGACCCAGTACTTC	CASSPGLAGQETQYF
TRBV30	NA	15	TRBJ2-2	NA	TGTGCCTGTACCAAAAGGGACTCACACACCGGGGAGCTGTTTTTT	CACTKRDSHTGELFF
TRBV9	NA	16	TRBJ2-3	NA	TGTGCCAGCAGCGTAGGGCAGGGGGGTCCCACAGATACGCAGTATTTT	CASSVGQGGPTDTQYF
TRBV19	NA	16	TRBJ2-7	TRBD2	TGTGCCAGTAGGCGGGATGGACTAGCGGGAGGAGGCGAGCAGTACTTC	CASRRDGLAGGGEQYF
TRBV2	once	11	TRBJ2-5	NA	TGTGCCAGCAGTGGCGCAGAGACCCAGTACTTC	CASSGAETQYF
TRBV9	NA	16	TRBJ2-7	TRBD2	TGTGCCAGCAGCCCCCAAGCGGGAGGACACTCCTACGAGCAGTACTTC	CASSPQAGGHSYEQYF
TRBV2	NA	16	TRBJ2-3	TRBD2	TGTGCCAGCAAGAAATGGGCTAGCGGGACCACAGATACGCAGTATTTT	CASKKWASGTTDTQYF
TRBV28	NA	17	TRBJ2-3	TRBD2	TGTGCCAGCAGTTTGTGGGGGCTAGCGGGAGCAAGAGATACGCAGTATTTT	CASSLWGLAGARDTQYF
TRBV24-1	NA	17	TRBJ2-1	TRBD1	TGTGCCACCAGTGAAACACGACAGGGTAACGGTGGCGGTGAGCAGTTCTTC	CATSETRQGNGGGEQFF
TRBV9	NA	16	TRBJ2-3	TRBD1	TGTGCCAGCAGCGTAGCCGGGACAGGCATCACAGATACGCAGTATTTT	CASSVAGTGITDTQYF
TRBV5-6	NA	16	TRBJ2-2	NA	TGTGCCAGCAGCTTTCGGGGGAGCAGTGGAGCCGGGGAGCTGTTTTTT	CASSFRGSSGAGELFF
TRBV4-1	once	16	TRBJ1-2	TRBD1	TGCGCCAGCAGCCAAGATTTGGGACAGGGAAGGCATGGCTACACCTTC	CASSQDLGQGRHGYTF
TRBV6-5	NA	14	TRBJ1-3	NA	TGTGCCAGCAATCGAGGGAGCCATGGAAACACCATATATTTT	CASNRGSHGNTIYF
TRBV7-9	NA	14	TRBJ1-2	TRBD1	TGTGCCAGCAGCACCTGGACAGGGTTTGAAGGCTACACCTTC	CASSTWTGFEGYTF
TRBV6-6	NA	14	TRBJ1-1	TRBD1	TGTGCCAGCAGTTTGGGGACAGCGAACACTGAAGCTTTCTTT	CASSLGTANTEAFF
TRBV27	NA	14	TRBJ1-2	NA	TGTGCCAGCAGTGCGTTACAGGGTATTGGTGGCTACACCTTC	CASSALQGIGGYTF
TRBV7-7	NA	14	TRBJ2-2	NA	TGTGCCAGCAGCGCTCAGCCCGGGGCCGGGGAGCTGTTTTTT	CASSAQPGAGELFF
TRBV5-4	NA	17	TRBJ2-1	TRBD1	TGTGCCAGCAGCTTAGAGAGTTTCGGGACAGGTAACAATGAGCAGTTCTTC	CASSLESFGTGNNEQFF
TRBV29-1	NA	13	TRBJ1-1	NA	TGCAGCGTGGACGACAGGAAGGGCACTGAAGCTTTCTTT	CSVDDRKGTEAFF
TRBV30	NA	13	TRBJ2-2	TRBD2	TGTGCCTGGAGTGCGGGAGGGCCCGGGGAGCTGTTTTTT	CAWSAGGPGELFF
TRBV7-8	NA	14	TRBJ1-1	TRBD1	TGTGCCAGCAGCTCCCAGGGGGCGAACACTGAAGCTTTCTTT	CASSSQGANTEAFF
TRBV7-8	NA	15	TRBJ2-7	TRBD2	TGTGCCAGCAGCCAGGGGAGCGGGAGAGGGTACGAGCAGTACTTC	CASSQGSGRGYEQYF
TRBV24-1	NA	16	TRBJ2-7	TRBD2	TGTGCCACCAGTGATAATTCAGCGGGAAGCTCCTACGAGCAGTACTTC	CATSDNSAGSSYEQYF
TRBV7-9	NA	13	TRBJ1-1	NA	TGTGCCAGCAGCCCCTGGACAGATATTGAAGCTTTCTTT	CASSPWTDIEAFF
TRBV7-2	NA	15	TRBJ1-2	NA	TGTGCCAGCAGCTTAGTGCTTACACAAAACTATGGCTACACCTTC	CASSLVLTQNYGYTF
TRBV12-5	NA	18	TRBJ2-2	TRBD2	TGTGCTAGTGGTTCCTACCCGGGGACTAGCGGGAACACCGGGGAGCTGTTTTTT	CASGSYPGTSGNTGELFF
TRBV5-1	NA	16	TRBJ2-3	TRBD2	TGCGCCAGCAGCTCTACCCTAGCGGGAGGGAGGGATACGCAGTATTTT	CASSSTLAGGRDTQYF
TRBV7-2	NA	15	TRBJ2-2	TRBD2	TGTGCCAGCAGCTTAAGCGGCGGGAGCACCGGGGAGCTGTTTTTT	CASSLSGGSTGELFF
TRBV5-1	NA	13	TRBJ2-7	NA	TGCGCCAGCAGTCGCGACTCCGGCTACGAGCAGTACTTC	CASSRDSGYEQYF
TRBV6-5	NA	15	TRBJ2-2	NA	TGTGCCAGCAGTTACCGGAGGGGAACCACCGGGGAGCTGTTTTTT	CASSYRRGTTGELFF
TRBV5-1	NA	16	TRBJ2-7	TRBD1	TGCGCCAGCAGCTTGGCCGGCAGGGGGCCCTCCTACGAGCAGTACTTC	CASSLAGRGPSYEQYF
TRBV7-8	few	12	TRBJ2-7	NA	TGTGCCAGCGGTGCAGGGTTCTACGAGCAGTACTTC	CASGAGFYEQYF
TRBV12-3/TRBV12-4	NA	13	TRBJ2-1	NA	TGTGCCAGCAGTCTAGCGCGGCGGAATGAGCAGTTCTTC	CASSLARRNEQFF
TRBV28	NA	16	TRBJ1-1	TRBD1	TGTGCCAGCAGTTCGACGGACAGGGTATCAGGGACTGAAGCTTTCTTT	CASSSTDRVSGTEAFF
TRBV6-2/TRBV6-3	once	15	TRBJ1-1	NA	TGTGCCAGCAGTTACGCGGGAAAGCAGGGCTATGAAGCTTTCTTT	CASSYAGKQGYEAFF
TRBV25-1	few	11	TRBJ1-1	NA	TGTGCCAGCAGAGCTAACACTGAAGCTTTCTTT	CASRANTEAFF